This passage covers 7 T cell receptor beta chains from one sample sequenced in a study of blood T cell repertoires in COVID-19. Here immunoSEQ multiplex PCR was the method, and the copy in TCRdb shows in-frame clones only, minus some. The sample lists fewer than 150,000 clones; about three quarters were seen once. Sequenced: peripheral blood. These receptors all come from a human donor with acute or convalescent COVID-19. The donor label of this sample is uncertain.

This clone is a singleton in its sample. The chain recombines TRBV7-9 with TRBJ1-2; D unresolved. Trimming took off 1 base at V and 2 bases at J, with 11 bases between the two ends. Germline loops: CDR1 SEHNR, CDR2 FQNEAQ (reference sequence). CDR3 length equals 15 residues. This CDR3 reads CASSLGENGNYGYTF. The CDR3, as DNA: TGTGCCAGCAGCTTAGGTGAAAACGGGAACTATGGCTACACCTTC.

The V gene is TRBV19, the J gene TRBJ2-3; TRBD2 might be the D (5 bases). CDR1 and CDR2 from the germline V gene are LNHDA and SQIVND (reference sequence). V shed 8 bases and J shed 0 bases, with 18 bases lying between them. The CDR3 length is 16 residues. The CDR3: CASSDSRGTSTDTQYF. In DNA, the CDR3 is TGTGCCAGTTCCGACTCCCGGGGTACTAGCACAGATACGCAGTATTTT.

This clone showed up just once. The chain uses TRBV4-1 and TRBJ1-3; D unclear. The germline CDR1 and CDR2 sequences are MGHRA and YSYEKL. The CDR3 runs to 14 residues. Trimming stripped 1 base from V and 4 bases from J, with 8 bases between. The CDR3 here is CASSQGELGNTIYF. The CDR3 DNA is TGCGCCAGCAGCCAAGGCGAATTGGGAAACACCATATATTTT.

The CDR3 protein is CASRKTALNTEAFF. For the CDR3, the DNA is TGTGCCAGTAGGAAGACAGCTTTGAACACTGAAGCTTTCTTT. This rearrangement joins TRBV19 to TRBJ1-1, with D maybe TRBD1 (5 bases). CDR3 length: 14 amino acids. The V end lost 6 bases, the J end lost 0 bases, and 11 bases lay between the germline ends. The germline V gene has CDR1 LNHDA and CDR2 SQIVND (reference sequence).

The chain joins TRBV4-1 to TRBJ2-4, with D unclear. Trimming removed 1 base at V and 0 bases at J, with 10 bases between. Germline V lookup: CDR1 MGHRA, CDR2 YSYEKL. This CDR3 is 16 amino acids long. The CDR3 region is CASSQGVGLAKNIQYF. CDR3 DNA: TGCGCCAGCAGCCAAGGGGTCGGGTTAGCCAAAAACATTCAGTACTTC.

A few counts support this clone. The genes are TRBV2 and TRBJ1-5; the D is unclear. The CDR3 is 12 amino acids. From germline, CDR1 is SNHLY and CDR2 FYNNEI. The V gene lost 8 bases and the J gene lost 4 bases, with 9 bases spanning the gap. CDR3: CASRRANQPQHF. DNA of the CDR3: TGTGCCAGCCGGAGAGCTAATCAGCCCCAGCATTTT.

This clone was counted only a few times. J is TRBJ2-5 and V is TRBV27, with 14 bases fitting TRBD2. Per germline, CDR1 MNHEY and CDR2 SMNVEV (reference sequence). The CDR3 runs to 18 residues. V trimming: 8 bases; J trimming: 2 bases; junction bases outside the gene matches: 13. CDR3 in amino acids: CASARWTSGGRHQETQYF. As DNA, the CDR3 is TGTGCCAGCGCTAGGTGGACTAGCGGGGGGAGACATCAAGAGACCCAGTACTTC.